The TCR beta chain described here comes from a study of T cell responses to AZD1222 COVID-19 vaccine. Germline assignment: CDR1 KGHDR and CDR2 SFDVKD. Trimming took off 4 bases at V and 2 bases at J, with 17 bases between the two ends. The CDR3 spans 16 residues. The method was immunoSEQ multiplex PCR; TCRdb's version includes in-frame clones alone and lacks a portion of them. The data hold some 150,000 clones, with under 95% observed a single time. The TCR originated in an adult who received the AZD1222 COVID-19 vaccine. The chain couples TRBV24-1 to TRBJ2-7, with D perhaps matching TRBD2 (6 bases). This specimen consisted of peripheral blood, obtained 28 days after the second AZD1222 dose. The CDR3 DNA sequence: TGTGCCACCAGTGACCCCCGGGCGGCGGGACCCTACGAGCAGTACTTC. As protein: CATSDPRAAGPYEQYF.